This is a list of T cell receptor beta chains from one sample in a study of cytomegalovirus exposure and HLA in healthy donors. Assay used: immunoSEQ multiplex PCR; TCRdb lists only in-frame clones, some missing. This table holds around 120,000 clones, about 91% found once. Source material: PBMCs. The receptors originated from a man aged 18 to 29 in good health and CMV-seronegative. CDR3s include the opening cysteine and the closing phenylalanine or tryptophan. A D gene is named only where the DNA matches it firmly. Only some rows state a clone size, as once, few, many or a class for expanded clones.

J gene: TRBJ2-7
clone size: once
CDR3 length: 16
V gene: TRBV2
D gene: TRBD1
CDR3 DNA: TGTGCCAGCAGTACAGGGACAGGCCAAAGCTCCTACGAGCAGTACTTC
CDR3 protein: CASSTGTGQSSYEQYF

J gene: TRBJ1-2
clone size: .
CDR3 length: 14
V gene: TRBV7-2
D gene: .
CDR3 DNA: TGTGCCAGCAGCTTAATTGTACTGAACTATGGCTACACCTTC
CDR3 protein: CASSLIVLNYGYTF

J gene: TRBJ1-1
clone size: .
CDR3 length: 15
V gene: TRBV4-1
D gene: TRBD1
CDR3 DNA: TGCGCCAGCAGCCAAGTGGACAGGGTCGACCGAGAAGCTTTCTTT
CDR3 protein: CASSQVDRVDREAFF

J gene: TRBJ1-2
clone size: once
CDR3 length: 15
V gene: TRBV28
D gene: .
CDR3 DNA: TGTGCCAGCAGTACAGGTGGAAGGGAGGGCTATGGCTACACCTTC
CDR3 protein: CASSTGGREGYGYTF

J gene: TRBJ2-7
clone size: .
CDR3 length: 15
V gene: TRBV29-1
D gene: TRBD1
CDR3 DNA: TGCAGCGTTGTCGGGCGCGCGGACAGGGGGTACGAGCAGTACTTC
CDR3 protein: CSVVGRADRGYEQYF

J gene: TRBJ1-5
clone size: .
CDR3 length: 18
V gene: TRBV27
D gene: TRBD1
CDR3 DNA: TGTGCCAGCAGTTTACGTTCAGGGGGTGGTGTCGGCAATCAGCCCCAGCATTTT
CDR3 protein: CASSLRSGGGVGNQPQHF

J gene: TRBJ2-7
clone size: .
CDR3 length: 15
V gene: TRBV15
D gene: TRBD2
CDR3 DNA: TGTGCCACCAGCAGAGAGTCTAGCGGAAACTACGAGCAGTACTTC
CDR3 protein: CATSRESSGNYEQYF

J gene: TRBJ2-3
clone size: .
CDR3 length: 16
V gene: TRBV29-1
D gene: TRBD2
CDR3 DNA: TGCAGCGTCAATGGGGGACTAGCGGGAGACACAGATACGCAGTATTTT
CDR3 protein: CSVNGGLAGDTDTQYF

J gene: TRBJ1-3
clone size: .
CDR3 length: 11
V gene: TRBV28
D gene: .
CDR3 DNA: TGTGCCCACATGTCGGGAAACACCATATATTTT
CDR3 protein: CAHMSGNTIYF

J gene: TRBJ1-1
clone size: .
CDR3 length: 13
V gene: TRBV27
D gene: .
CDR3 DNA: TGTGCCAGCAGTAGTTCAGGGTACACTGAAGCTTTCTTT
CDR3 protein: CASSSSGYTEAFF

J gene: TRBJ2-2
clone size: medium-sized
CDR3 length: 15
V gene: TRBV4-3
D gene: .
CDR3 DNA: TGCGCCAGCAGCCAAGAGAGGAGGCGAGACGGGGAGCTGTTTTTT
CDR3 protein: CASSQERRRDGELFF

J gene: TRBJ1-4
clone size: .
CDR3 length: 19
V gene: TRBV7-9
D gene: TRBD1
CDR3 DNA: TGTGCCAGCAGCTCCTCTTCCGGGACAGGGGTCATTTCTTACGAAAAACTGTTTTTT
CDR3 protein: CASSSSSGTGVISYEKLFF

J gene: TRBJ1-1
clone size: .
CDR3 length: 15
V gene: TRBV7-6
D gene: TRBD1
CDR3 DNA: TGTGCCAGCAGCTTTCAAGGACAGGGGAACACTGAAGCTTTCTTT
CDR3 protein: CASSFQGQGNTEAFF

J gene: TRBJ2-7
clone size: .
CDR3 length: 11
V gene: TRBV5-1
D gene: .
CDR3 DNA: TGCGCCAGCAGCCTGACCGGGGAGCAGTACTTC
CDR3 protein: CASSLTGEQYF

J gene: TRBJ1-1
clone size: .
CDR3 length: 13
V gene: TRBV2
D gene: .
CDR3 DNA: TGTGCCAGCAGTGGACAGTTGAACACTGAAGCTTTCTTT
CDR3 protein: CASSGQLNTEAFF

J gene: TRBJ1-1
clone size: .
CDR3 length: 13
V gene: TRBV27
D gene: .
CDR3 DNA: TGTGCCAGCAGACGGACAGAGAACACTGAAGCTTTCTTT
CDR3 protein: CASRRTENTEAFF

J gene: TRBJ2-1
clone size: .
CDR3 length: 16
V gene: TRBV11-1
D gene: TRBD2
CDR3 DNA: TGTGCCAGCAGCCGCGGGACTAGCGGGAGTTACGGAGAGCAGTTCTTC
CDR3 protein: CASSRGTSGSYGEQFF

J gene: TRBJ2-7
clone size: .
CDR3 length: 14
V gene: TRBV7-2
D gene: TRBD2
CDR3 DNA: TGTGCCAGCAGCTTGACTAGCGGGACCTACGAGCAGTACTTC
CDR3 protein: CASSLTSGTYEQYF

J gene: TRBJ2-2
clone size: .
CDR3 length: 19
V gene: TRBV28
D gene: TRBD2
CDR3 DNA: TGTGCCAGCAGTTTTCTAAGGCCCAGCGGGGGGGCGGTCACCGGGGAGCTGTTTTTT
CDR3 protein: CASSFLRPSGGAVTGELFF

J gene: TRBJ2-3
clone size: .
CDR3 length: 14
V gene: TRBV6-1
D gene: .
CDR3 DNA: TGTGCCAGCAGTGAAGGGGCCAGCACAGATACGCAGTATTTT
CDR3 protein: CASSEGASTDTQYF

J gene: TRBJ2-7
clone size: .
CDR3 length: 17
V gene: TRBV11-3
D gene: .
CDR3 DNA: TGTGCCAGCAGTTCCGGTGTTGGGCCCGCTGACATCTACGAGCAGTACTTC
CDR3 protein: CASSSGVGPADIYEQYF

J gene: TRBJ2-2
clone size: .
CDR3 length: 15
V gene: TRBV5-1
D gene: TRBD2
CDR3 DNA: TGCGCCAGCAGCCCCCTAGCGGAGCTCACCGGGGAGCTGTTTTTT
CDR3 protein: CASSPLAELTGELFF

J gene: TRBJ1-6
clone size: .
CDR3 length: 18
V gene: TRBV4-3
D gene: .
CDR3 DNA: TGCGCCAGCAGCCAAGAGGGGGGGGTCAGGCGAGTGGGTTCACCCCTCCACTTT
CDR3 protein: CASSQEGGVRRVGSPLHF

J gene: TRBJ2-7
clone size: .
CDR3 length: 16
V gene: TRBV7-9
D gene: TRBD1
CDR3 DNA: TGTGCCAGCAGCTTTTACAAAGGGACAGCTTCCTACGAGCAGTACTTC
CDR3 protein: CASSFYKGTASYEQYF

J gene: TRBJ1-5
clone size: .
CDR3 length: 14
V gene: TRBV10-2
D gene: .
CDR3 DNA: TGCGCCAGCAGTTACCAAGGGGGACCTTATCCCCAGCATTTT
CDR3 protein: CASSYQGGPYPQHF

J gene: TRBJ2-5
clone size: .
CDR3 length: 14
V gene: TRBV5-1
D gene: .
CDR3 DNA: TGCGCCAGCAGCTTCGGGACTTCCCAAGAGACCCAGTACTTC
CDR3 protein: CASSFGTSQETQYF

J gene: TRBJ1-1
clone size: .
CDR3 length: 15
V gene: TRBV5-1
D gene: .
CDR3 DNA: TGCGCCAGCAGCTTGGCCCCGACAGGGAACACTGAAGCTTTCTTT
CDR3 protein: CASSLAPTGNTEAFF

J gene: TRBJ1-2
clone size: .
CDR3 length: 13
V gene: TRBV19
D gene: TRBD1
CDR3 DNA: TGTGCCAGTAGTACCGACAGGGGCGGTGGCTACACCTTC
CDR3 protein: CASSTDRGGGYTF

J gene: TRBJ1-5
clone size: once
CDR3 length: 13
V gene: TRBV18
D gene: .
CDR3 DNA: TGTGCCAGCTCACCCCAAGGGGATCAGCCCCAGCATTTT
CDR3 protein: CASSPQGDQPQHF

J gene: TRBJ1-3
clone size: .
CDR3 length: 14
V gene: TRBV2
D gene: .
CDR3 DNA: TGTGCCAGCTCCTTGGCCCTCTCTGGAAACACCATATATTTT
CDR3 protein: CASSLALSGNTIYF

J gene: TRBJ1-2
clone size: .
CDR3 length: 13
V gene: TRBV6-6
D gene: .
CDR3 DNA: TGTGCCAGCAGCCCAGACAGAAATATTGGCTACACCTTC
CDR3 protein: CASSPDRNIGYTF

J gene: TRBJ2-2
clone size: .
CDR3 length: 15
V gene: TRBV5-1
D gene: .
CDR3 DNA: TGCGCCAGCCGCAACCCGGGAGCTAACACCGGGGAGCTGTTTTTT
CDR3 protein: CASRNPGANTGELFF

J gene: TRBJ1-3
clone size: .
CDR3 length: 18
V gene: TRBV5-1
D gene: .
CDR3 DNA: TGCGCCAGCAGCCTAGGTCTGACTGGTGGGGCTACTGGAAACACCATATATTTT
CDR3 protein: CASSLGLTGGATGNTIYF

J gene: TRBJ2-7
clone size: .
CDR3 length: 14
V gene: TRBV4-1
D gene: .
CDR3 DNA: TGCGCCAGCAGCCAGTACGAGAGCTCCTACGAGCAGTACTTC
CDR3 protein: CASSQYESSYEQYF

J gene: TRBJ1-6
clone size: .
CDR3 length: 19
V gene: TRBV21-1
D gene: .
CDR3 DNA: TGTGCCAGCAGCAAAGCGAGGGACAGGCACTCGACGCGGAATTCACCCCTCCACTTT
CDR3 protein: CASSKARDRHSTRNSPLHF

J gene: TRBJ1-1
clone size: .
CDR3 length: 12
V gene: TRBV30
D gene: TRBD1
CDR3 DNA: TGTGCCATGGACAGGGGGCCCACTGAAGCTTTCTTT
CDR3 protein: CAMDRGPTEAFF

J gene: TRBJ2-7
clone size: once
CDR3 length: 13
V gene: TRBV10-1
D gene: .
CDR3 DNA: TGCGCCAGCAGTGAGAGAGATACGCTTGAGCAGTACTTC
CDR3 protein: CASSERDTLEQYF

J gene: TRBJ2-7
clone size: .
CDR3 length: 16
V gene: TRBV19
D gene: .
CDR3 DNA: TGTGCCAGTAGTAGTCGTGGGCAGCCCTACCCCTACGAGCAGTACTTC
CDR3 protein: CASSSRGQPYPYEQYF

J gene: TRBJ2-7
clone size: .
CDR3 length: 18
V gene: TRBV2
D gene: TRBD1
CDR3 DNA: TGTGCCAGCAGGGGGGGACAGGGAGTCCCCGGAGGGTCTTACGAGCAGTACTTC
CDR3 protein: CASRGGQGVPGGSYEQYF

J gene: TRBJ1-1
clone size: .
CDR3 length: 13
V gene: TRBV6-5
D gene: TRBD1
CDR3 DNA: TGTGCCAGCAGTGCGTACAGGGGGGATGAAGCTTTCTTT
CDR3 protein: CASSAYRGDEAFF

J gene: TRBJ1-2
clone size: .
CDR3 length: 13
V gene: TRBV28
D gene: .
CDR3 DNA: TGTGCCAGCAGTTTAAGAGTAGGACACTTCGGTACCTTC
CDR3 protein: CASSLRVGHFGTF

J gene: TRBJ2-4
clone size: once
CDR3 length: 15
V gene: TRBV27
D gene: .
CDR3 DNA: TGTGCCAGCAGTTTAGGGGGGGGCGCCAAAAACATTCAGTACTTC
CDR3 protein: CASSLGGGAKNIQYF

J gene: TRBJ2-2
clone size: .
CDR3 length: 15
V gene: TRBV7-2
D gene: .
CDR3 DNA: TGTGCCAGCAGCTTAACAGGGACGAACACCGGGGAGCTGTTTTTT
CDR3 protein: CASSLTGTNTGELFF

J gene: TRBJ1-5
clone size: .
CDR3 length: 16
V gene: TRBV7-8
D gene: TRBD1
CDR3 DNA: TGTGCCAGCAGCAGGACAGGTAGAAATAGCAATCAGCCCCAGCATTTT
CDR3 protein: CASSRTGRNSNQPQHF

J gene: TRBJ1-1
clone size: .
CDR3 length: 16
V gene: TRBV19
D gene: .
CDR3 DNA: TGTGCCAGTAGTACCCCAAAAACTTACAGTGAGCCTGAAGCTTTCTTT
CDR3 protein: CASSTPKTYSEPEAFF